This entry is about one T cell receptor (beta chain). The antigen remains unidentified. Per germline, CDR1 KGHSH and CDR2 LQKENI. V was pared by 2 bases and J by 1 base, with 2 bases of the junction left unmatched. CDR3 length equals 15 residues. This sample was taken from a study of cytomegalovirus exposure and HLA in healthy donors. Study-wide findings and caveats: A later analysis reportedly identified an Asian-associated ancestry cluster as carrying fewer N-insertions than the approximately 730-donor mean.

The PCR employed 60 Vbeta primers together with 13 Jbeta primers. As processed by the authors: There were about 86 million unique TCR beta chains by a later count, and approximately 10 million of them were shared. Clones were sequenced by immunoSEQ multiplex PCR, and TCRdb holds only the in-frame ones, with some missing. The DNA gave D and trimming, while V, J and clone size come from that table. The sample carries about 160,000 clones, 79% recorded once. J is TRBJ1-1 and V is TRBV18; 9 bases are a match to TRBD1. The sample consisted of PBMCs. This TCR was sampled from a man aged 50 to 60 in good health and CMV-seropositive. CDR3 amino acids: CASSPGTGRNTEAFF. The CDR3 DNA sequence: TGTGCCAGCTCACCAGGGACAGGGAGGAACACTGAAGCTTTCTTT. Full variable domain (missing parts from reference TRBV18 and TRBJ1-1): NAGVMQNPRHLVRRRGQEARLRCSPMKGHSHVYWYRQLPEEGLKFMVYLQKENIIDESGMPKERFSAEFPKEGPSILRIQQVVRGDSAAYFCASSPGTGRNTEAFFGQGTRLTVV.